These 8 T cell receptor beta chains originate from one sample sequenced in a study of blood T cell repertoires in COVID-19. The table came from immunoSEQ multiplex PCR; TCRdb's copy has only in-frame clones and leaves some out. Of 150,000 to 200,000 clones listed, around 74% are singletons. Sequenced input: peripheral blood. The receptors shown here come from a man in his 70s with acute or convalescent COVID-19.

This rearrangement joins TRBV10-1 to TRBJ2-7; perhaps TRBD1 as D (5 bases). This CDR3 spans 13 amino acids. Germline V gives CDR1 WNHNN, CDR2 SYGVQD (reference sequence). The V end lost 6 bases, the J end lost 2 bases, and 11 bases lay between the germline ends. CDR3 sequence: CASRADRPYEQYF. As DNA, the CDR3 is TGCGCCAGCAGAGCTGACAGACCCTACGAGCAGTACTTC.

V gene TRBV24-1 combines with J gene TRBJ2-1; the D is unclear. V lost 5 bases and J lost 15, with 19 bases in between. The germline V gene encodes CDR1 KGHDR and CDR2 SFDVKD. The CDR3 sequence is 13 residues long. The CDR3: CATSGIGPFNRFF. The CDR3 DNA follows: TGTGCCACCAGTGGAATTGGGCCGTTTAATCGGTTCTTC.

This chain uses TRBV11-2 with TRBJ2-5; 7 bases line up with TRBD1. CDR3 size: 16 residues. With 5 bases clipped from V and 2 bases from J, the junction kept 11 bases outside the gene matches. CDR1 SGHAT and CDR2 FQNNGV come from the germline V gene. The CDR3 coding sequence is TGTGCCAGCAGCCAGAAAAGGGGGACAGTTCAAGAGACCCAGTACTTC. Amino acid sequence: CASSQKRGTVQETQYF.

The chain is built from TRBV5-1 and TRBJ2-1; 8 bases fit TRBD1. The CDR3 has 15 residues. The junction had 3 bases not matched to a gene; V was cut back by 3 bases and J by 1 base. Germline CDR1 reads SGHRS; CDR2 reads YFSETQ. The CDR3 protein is CASSSQGGSYNEQFF. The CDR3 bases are TGCGCCAGCAGCTCACAGGGGGGATCCTACAATGAGCAGTTCTTC.

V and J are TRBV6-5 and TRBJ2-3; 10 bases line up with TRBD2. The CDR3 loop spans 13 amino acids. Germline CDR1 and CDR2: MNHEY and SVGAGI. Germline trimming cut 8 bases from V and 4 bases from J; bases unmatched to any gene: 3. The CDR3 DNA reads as TGTGCCAGCGCTAGCGGGAGTTCAGATACGCAGTATTTT. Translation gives CASASGSSDTQYF.

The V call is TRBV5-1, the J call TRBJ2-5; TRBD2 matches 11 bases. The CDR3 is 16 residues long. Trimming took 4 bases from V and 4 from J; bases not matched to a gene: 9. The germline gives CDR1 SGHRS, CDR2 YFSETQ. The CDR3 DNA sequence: TGCGCCAGCAGCGTCGGGACTAGCGGTGTTTCAGAGACCCAGTACTTC. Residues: CASSVGTSGVSETQYF.

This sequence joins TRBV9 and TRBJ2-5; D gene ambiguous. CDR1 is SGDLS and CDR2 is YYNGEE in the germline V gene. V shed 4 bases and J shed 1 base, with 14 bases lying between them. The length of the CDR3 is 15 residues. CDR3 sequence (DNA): TGTGCCAGCAGCCCGCGAGACATGTCCCAAGAGACCCAGTACTTC. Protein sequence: CASSPRDMSQETQYF.

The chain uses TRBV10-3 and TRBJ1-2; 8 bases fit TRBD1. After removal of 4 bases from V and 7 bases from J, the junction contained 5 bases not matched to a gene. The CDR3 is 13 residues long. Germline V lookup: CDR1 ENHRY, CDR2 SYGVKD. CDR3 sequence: CAISASDRVGYTF. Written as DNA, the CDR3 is TGTGCCATCAGTGCCTCGGACAGGGTTGGCTACACCTTC.